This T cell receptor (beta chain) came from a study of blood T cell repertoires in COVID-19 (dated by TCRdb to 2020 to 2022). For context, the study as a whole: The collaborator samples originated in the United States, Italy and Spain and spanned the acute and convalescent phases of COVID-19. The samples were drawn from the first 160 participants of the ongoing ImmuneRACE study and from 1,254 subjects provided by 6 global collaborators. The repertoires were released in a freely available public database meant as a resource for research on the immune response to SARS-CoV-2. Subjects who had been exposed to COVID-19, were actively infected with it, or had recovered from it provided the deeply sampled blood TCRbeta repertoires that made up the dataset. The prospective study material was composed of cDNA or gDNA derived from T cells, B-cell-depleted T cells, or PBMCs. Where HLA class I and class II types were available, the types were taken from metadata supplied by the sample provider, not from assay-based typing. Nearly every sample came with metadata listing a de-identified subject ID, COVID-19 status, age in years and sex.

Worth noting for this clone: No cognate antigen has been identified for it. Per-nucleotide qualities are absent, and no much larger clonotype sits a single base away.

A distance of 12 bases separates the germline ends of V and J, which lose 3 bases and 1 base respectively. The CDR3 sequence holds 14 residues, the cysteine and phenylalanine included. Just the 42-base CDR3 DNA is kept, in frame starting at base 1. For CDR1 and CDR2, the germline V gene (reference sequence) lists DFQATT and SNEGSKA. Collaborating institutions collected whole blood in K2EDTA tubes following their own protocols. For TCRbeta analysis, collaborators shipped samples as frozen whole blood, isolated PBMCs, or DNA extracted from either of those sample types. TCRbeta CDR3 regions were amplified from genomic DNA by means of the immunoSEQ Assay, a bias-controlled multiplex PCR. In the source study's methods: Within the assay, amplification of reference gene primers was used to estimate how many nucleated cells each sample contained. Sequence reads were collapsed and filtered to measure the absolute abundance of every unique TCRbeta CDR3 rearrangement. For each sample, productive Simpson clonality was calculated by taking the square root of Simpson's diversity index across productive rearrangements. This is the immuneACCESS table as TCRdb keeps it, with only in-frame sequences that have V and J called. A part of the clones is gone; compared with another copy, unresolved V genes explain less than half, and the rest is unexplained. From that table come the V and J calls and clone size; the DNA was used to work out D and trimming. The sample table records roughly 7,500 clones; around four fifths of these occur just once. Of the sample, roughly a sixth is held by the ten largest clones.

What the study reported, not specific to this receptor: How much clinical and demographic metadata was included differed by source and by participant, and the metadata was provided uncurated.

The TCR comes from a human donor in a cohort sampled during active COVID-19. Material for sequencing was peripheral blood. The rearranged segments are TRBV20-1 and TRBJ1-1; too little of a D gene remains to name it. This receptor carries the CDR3 CSASSERGNTEAFF. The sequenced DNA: TGCAGTGCTAGTTCCGAGAGAGGGAACACTGAAGCTTTCTTT.